These 25 T cell receptor beta chains originate from one sample sequenced in a study of T cell clonality in common variable immunodeficiency. Libraries were prepared by immunoSEQ multiplex PCR; TCRdb keeps only in-frame clonotypes and omits some of them. Observed in the sample are under 40,000 clones, none of them singletons. Sample: peripheral blood mononuclear cells. All receptors come from a person aged 18 to 75 in good health.

This clone was counted many times. The CDR3 end lies 3 residues beyond the end of the read and is filled in from the germline J gene. V is TRBV29-1 and J is TRBJ2-1, with 13 bases that match TRBD2. The CDR3 consists of 17 residues. Looked up from germline, CDR1 is SQVTM and CDR2 is ANQGSEA. After removal of 0 bases from V and 9 bases from J, the junction contained 11 bases not matched to a gene. The CDR3 DNA, read in part, is TGCAGCGTTGAAGATCGTATAGGGACTAGCGGGATCGGTGAG. Encoded protein: CSVEDRIGTSGIGE. The full CDR3 sequence reads CSVEDRIGTSGIGEQFF.

The sample holds many counts of this clone. The CDR3 end lies 3 residues beyond the end of the read and is filled in from the germline J gene. This chain links TRBV20-1 with TRBJ2-1, with 11 positions matching TRBD2. CDR1 DFQATT and CDR2 SNEGSKA come from the germline V gene (reference sequence). Losses at the gene ends were 6 bases for V and 6 bases for J; bases not matched to a gene: 22. The CDR3 extends over 19 amino acids. The part of the CDR3 DNA that was read is TGCAGTGCCCCGGCGGGGACTAGCGGTAAATGGGTACCGTCCAATGAG. Amino acids: CSAPAGTSGKWVPSNE. The entire CDR3 is CSAPAGTSGKWVPSNEQFF.

This clone was detected many times. The CDR3 end is not reached by the read, which stops 3 residues before it; the germline J gene fills it in. The V gene is TRBV9, the J gene TRBJ2-1; a weak D match, TRBD2 (5 bases). The V end was cut by 4 bases, the J end by 4 bases, with 12 bases between. The length of the CDR3 is 14 residues. The V gene's germline CDR1 is SGDLS and CDR2 YYNGEE. The sequenced part of the CDR3 DNA is TGTGCCAGCAGCCCCCAGGACTTGTACAATGAG. The encoded protein is CASSPQDLYNE. The CDR3, in full, reads CASSPQDLYNEQFF. Complete variable domain (other parts from reference TRBV9 and TRBJ2-1): DSGVTQTPKHLITATGQRVTLRCSPRSGDLSVYWYQQSLDQGLQFLIQYYNGEERAKGNILERFSAQQFPDLHSELNLSSLELGDSALYFCASSPQDLYNEQFFGPGTRLTVL.

This clone came up many times. The sequence runs out 3 residues before the end of the CDR3; the remainder is reconstructed from the germline J gene. J is TRBJ1-2 and V is TRBV30; a possible D gene is TRBD1 (5 bases). The V gene's germline CDR1 is GTSNPN and CDR2 SVGIG (reference sequence). The CDR3 spans 13 residues. V was pared by 6 bases and J by 7 bases, with 18 bases between. This CDR3 reads CACTKGPGGGYTF. The covered CDR3 bases are TGTGCCTGCACCAAGGGGCCCGGCGGTGGC.

Many counts were recorded for this clone. The read ends 3 residues early relative to the CDR3; the germline J gene fills the gap. The J gene is TRBJ2-7, the V gene TRBV5-1; D gene ambiguous. The V and J ends lost 0 bases and 3 bases respectively, with 7 bases between them. This CDR3 contains 13 residues. Germline loops: CDR1 SGHRS, CDR2 YFSETQ. This CDR3 reads CASSLAGFYEQYF. The sequenced CDR3 bases are TGCGCCAGCAGCTTGGCGGGTTTCTACGAG.

This clone was seen ten or more times. Read sequence stops 3 residues before the CDR3 end, and the germline J gene provides the missing end. The chain is built from TRBV5-1 and TRBJ2-2, with D uncertain. Trimming stripped 4 bases from V and 6 bases from J, with 10 bases between. This CDR3 contains 13 residues. Germline CDR1 is SGHRS and CDR2 is YFSETQ. The CDR3 sequence: CASSQVGSGELFF. CDR3 DNA, as far as it was read: TGCGCCAGCAGCCAGGTCGGATCCGGGGAG.

At least ten counts were recorded for this clone. The sequenced fragment ends 3 residues before the CDR3 boundary, so the rest is inferred from the germline J gene. This chain links TRBV5-1 with TRBJ2-7; TRBD2 might be the D (6 bases). This CDR3 has 14 amino acids. V lost 4 bases and J lost 2, with 13 bases in between. Germline V gives CDR1 SGHRS, CDR2 YFSETQ. The covered CDR3 bases are TGCGCCAGCAGCCCGGGGGATGGGGCCTACGAG. This codes for CASSPGDGAYE. The whole CDR3 reads CASSPGDGAYEQYF.

This clone was found many times. The read finishes 3 residues shy of the CDR3 end, and the germline J gene is used to complete it. This sequence joins TRBV30 and TRBJ2-1, with TRBD2 identical over 11 bases. This CDR3 has 14 amino acids. Germline CDR1 is GTSNPN and CDR2 is SVGIG (reference sequence). The V and J ends lost 2 bases and 9 bases, in that order; junction bases with no gene match: 6. CDR3 loop: CAWSISGRASEQFF. The sequenced part of the CDR3 DNA is TGTGCCTGGAGTATTAGCGGGAGGGCCTCTGAG.

This clone was recorded many times. CDR3 residues: CASSPNFAGVHTGELFF. Incomplete CDR3 DNA: TGTGCCAGCAGCCCTAATTTCGCGGGAGTGCACACCGGGGAG. The gene calls are TRBV28 and TRBJ2-2, with 7 bases identical to TRBD2. The read is 3 residues too short to cover the CDR3 end, so that end is filled in from the germline J gene. The CDR3 consists of 17 residues. With V trimmed by 6 bases and J by 3 bases, 13 bases remained unmatched. CDR1 MDHEN and CDR2 SYDVKM come from the germline V gene.

This clone was recorded at least ten times. The read falls 3 residues short of the CDR3 end, and the missing part is taken from the germline J gene. The chain is built from TRBV19 and TRBJ1-6; D remains ambiguous. Germline loops: CDR1 LNHDA, CDR2 SQIVND (reference sequence). V gave up 9 bases and J gave up 4 bases, with 16 bases separating them. The CDR3 length is 15 residues. CDR3 loop: CASKGGSPYNSPLHF. Partial CDR3 DNA: TGTGCCAGCAAAGGCGGCAGTCCTTATAATTCACCC.

This clone was seen at least ten times. The read finishes 3 residues shy of the CDR3 end, and the germline J gene is used to complete it. This chain uses TRBV10-3 with TRBJ2-1; D is perhaps TRBD2 (5 bases). The germline V gene has CDR1 ENHRY and CDR2 SYGVKD. CDR3 size: 15 residues. The germline V and J ends were trimmed by 9 bases and 2 bases, with 17 bases remaining between them. The sequenced CDR3 bases are TGTGCCATTACCCGGCGGGTCGGCGCCTACAATGAG. Protein: CAITRRVGAYNE. The entire CDR3 is CAITRRVGAYNEQFF.

This clone showed up many times. The CDR3 reads CASSLTSAGPGELFF. The CDR3 DNA, read in part, is TGCGCCAGCAGCTTAACTTCCGCGGGTCCCGGGGAG. V and J are TRBV5-1 and TRBJ2-2, with D maybe TRBD2 (5 bases). The read terminates 3 residues before the CDR3 end, so the remaining end is supplied by the germline J gene. V was cut by 2 bases and J by 6 bases, with 14 bases left in between. Germline CDR1 and CDR2: SGHRS and YFSETQ. This CDR3 has 15 amino acids.

This clone was seen more than once but under ten times. Sequencing ends 3 residues short of the CDR3 end; the germline J gene provides the rest. This sequence joins TRBV11-3 and TRBJ2-7; D may be TRBD2 (6 bases). This CDR3 has 14 amino acids. Trimming left V 3 bases short and J 2 bases short, with 11 bases between. Germline V lookup: CDR1 SGHNT, CDR2 YENEEA. The CDR3: CASSFGAGTYEQYF. CDR3 bases read: TGTGCCAGCAGCTTCGGAGCGGGTACCTACGAG.

At least ten counts were recorded for this clone. The read halts 3 residues ahead of the CDR3 end, with the missing end drawn from the germline J gene. This rearrangement joins TRBV11-2 to TRBJ1-1, with D possibly being TRBD1 (5 bases). V was clipped by 1 base and J by 2 bases, with 8 bases between them. The CDR3 has 14 amino acids. Germline-derived CDR1 and CDR2 are SGHAT and FQNNGV. CDR3 sequence reads: CASSLGGANTEAFF. The DNA read from the CDR3 is TGTGCCAGCAGCTTAGGAGGGGCCAACACTGAA.

At least ten counts were recorded for this clone. The read ends 3 residues shy of where the CDR3 ends; the end is completed using the germline J gene. This chain connects TRBV20-1 to TRBJ1-6, with D tentatively TRBD1 (5 bases). V gave up 1 base and J gave up 0 bases, with 16 bases separating them. Looked up from germline, CDR1 is DFQATT and CDR2 is SNEGSKA (reference sequence). This CDR3 spans 18 amino acids. This CDR3 is CSARVGQTEGSYNSPLHF. The covered CDR3 bases are TGCAGTGCTAGAGTGGGGCAGACAGAAGGCTCCTATAATTCACCC.

This clone was detected many times. The read ends 3 residues before the CDR3 terminus; that terminus is restored from the germline J gene. The chain links TRBV5-1 to TRBJ1-3; the D gene is possibly TRBD1 (5 bases). The V end was cut by 3 bases, the J end by 4 bases, with 17 bases between. From germline, CDR1 is SGHRS and CDR2 YFSETQ. The CDR3 covers 16 residues. The CDR3 sequence is CASSSQAGSIGNTIYF. The DNA read from the CDR3 is TGCGCCAGCAGCTCACAGGCAGGGAGTATCGGAAACACC.

The table lists this clone with many counts. The read gets to within 3 residues of the CDR3 end, and the germline J gene fills in the rest. V is TRBV19 and J is TRBJ2-5; D is perhaps TRBD1 (5 bases). The germline V gene encodes CDR1 LNHDA and CDR2 SQIVND (reference sequence). V was clipped by 5 bases and J by 2 bases, with 9 bases between them. The CDR3 has 13 residues. The DNA read from the CDR3 is TGTGCCAGTAGTGGCAGGGTTCAAGAGACC. Translating gives CASSGRVQET. The full CDR3 sequence reads CASSGRVQETQYF. Complete variable domain (other parts from reference TRBV19 and TRBJ2-5): DGGITQSPKYLFRKEGQNVTLSCEQNLNHDAMYWYRQDPGQGLRLIYYSQIVNDFQKGDIAEGYSVSREKKESFPLTVTSAQKNPTAFYLCASSGRVQETQYFGPGTRLLVL.

This clone has a count of ten or more. Read data end 3 residues before the CDR3 end; the end is taken from the germline J gene. The sample carries other DNA sequences with the same CDR3. The chain has TRBV12-3 or TRBV12-4 and TRBJ1-3; 7 nucleotides match TRBD1. The CDR3 has 14 residues. Trimming removed 6 bases from V and 4 bases from J; junction bases left unmatched: 6. CDR3 sequence: CASSDRVRGNTIYF. The sequenced CDR3 bases are TGTGCCAGCAGCGACAGGGTCCGAGGAAACACC.

This clone was detected many times. The CDR3 end lies 3 residues beyond the end of the read and is filled in from the germline J gene. This chain joins TRBV7-2 and TRBJ2-3; D is unresolved. This CDR3 is 13 amino acids long. The germline V gene has CDR1 SGHTA and CDR2 FQGNSA. V was shortened by 5 bases and J by 0 bases, with 6 bases between the two germline ends. This chain's CDR3 is CASSPFSTDTQYF. Incomplete CDR3 DNA: TGTGCCAGCAGCCCTTTCAGCACAGATACG.

There are many counts of this clone. The read terminates 3 residues before the CDR3 end, so the remaining end is supplied by the germline J gene. J is TRBJ1-1 and V is TRBV6-2 or TRBV6-3; TRBD1 is a possible D gene (6 bases). CDR1 and CDR2 (germline): MNHEY, SVGEGT. Trimming took 3 bases from V and 1 from J, leaving 15 bases between them. The CDR3 consists of 16 residues. Incomplete CDR3 DNA: TGTGCCAGCAGTTATCGTATGTCGACAGGGAACACTGAA. Translated, it gives CASSYRMSTGNTE. The complete CDR3 reads CASSYRMSTGNTEAFF.

This clone was counted ten times or more. From the germline J gene comes the end of the CDR3, since the read stops 3 residues before it. The chain recombines TRBV7-2 with TRBJ1-1; TRBD1 agrees at 7 bases. Trimming removed 5 bases from V and 3 bases from J; junction bases left unmatched: 6. CDR1 is SGHTA, CDR2 FQGNSA, per germline. The CDR3 totals 14 residues. The DNA read from the CDR3 is TGTGCCAGCAGCCCGACAGGGAGTGACACTGAA. This sequence encodes CASSPTGSDTE. The full CDR3 sequence reads CASSPTGSDTEAFF.

This clone was counted at least ten times. With the read ending 3 residues before the CDR3 end, the germline J gene is used to fill in that end. This chain uses TRBV7-3 with TRBJ1-2; a possible D gene is TRBD1 (6 bases). CDR1 and CDR2 from the germline V gene are SGHTA and FQGTGA. Between the trimmed V and J ends, which lost 3 bases and 6 bases, there was a span of 11 bases. The CDR3 runs to 13 residues. The CDR3 bases that were read are TGTGCCAGCAGCTTTAGCAGGGGCGATGGC. Its protein is CASSFSRGDG. The whole CDR3 protein is CASSFSRGDGYTF.

Ten or more counts support this clone. From the germline J gene comes the end of the CDR3, since the read stops 3 residues before it. This rearrangement joins TRBV12-3 or TRBV12-4 to TRBJ1-2, with D perhaps matching TRBD1 (5 bases). V was shortened by 3 bases and J by 3 bases, with 11 bases between the two germline ends. This CDR3 has 14 amino acids. The covered CDR3 bases are TGTGCCAGCAGTTTGAGGGGCAGCTACTATGGC. It is translated as CASSLRGSYYG. From start to end, the CDR3 is CASSLRGSYYGYTF.

This clone has a count of ten or more. The read falls 3 residues short of the CDR3 end, and the missing part is taken from the germline J gene. The chain combines TRBV7-9 with TRBJ1-2, with a tentative D call TRBD1 (6 bases). The CDR3 extends over 13 amino acids. Deletions cut 5 bases from V and 4 bases from J, with 11 bases between. The germline gives CDR1 SEHNR, CDR2 FQNEAQ (reference sequence). The covered CDR3 bases are TGTGCCAGCAGCCCTGTAGGGGGCTATGGC. Its protein is CASSPVGGYG. The entire CDR3 is CASSPVGGYGYTF.

This clone was seen at least ten times. The read comes to an end 3 residues before the CDR3 does, leaving the germline J gene to fill in the end. The chain joins TRBV2 to TRBJ1-1; TRBD1 agrees at 9 bases. This CDR3 has 13 residues. Germline lookup yields CDR1 SNHLY and CDR2 FYNNEI. Trimming cost V 10 bases and J 2 bases; bases outside gene matches: 5. CDR3 sequence: CATEGQGNTEAFF. CDR3 DNA (partial): TGTGCCACCGAGGGACAGGGAAACACTGAA.